This entry lists 9 T cell receptor beta chains sequenced from one sample in a study of blood T cells in healthy people across ages. A second PCR, run for 7 to 11 cycles, used a sample-barcoded 5' primer plus a J-beta primer mix. TCRdb analysed the 5' RACE reads with MiXCR anew, one entry per CDR3 protein. The data contain about 1 million distinct CDR3 sequences, around 45% of them singletons. The sequenced sample consisted of blood. The receptors derive from a woman aged 60 to 75 in good health.

The chain is built from TRBV7-3 and TRBJ2-3; TRBD2 might be the D (5 bases). CDR3 length equals 15 residues. CDR1 SGHTA and CDR2 FQGTGA come from the germline V gene. The V end lost 8 bases, the J end lost 0 bases, and 15 bases lay between the germline ends. The CDR3 reads CASAGSATSTDTQYF. CDR3 nucleotides: TGTGCCAGCGCGGGTAGCGCCACTAGCACAGATACGCAGTATTTT.

The J gene is TRBJ2-7, the V gene TRBV7-7; D gene ambiguous. Deletions cut 7 bases from V and 3 bases from J, with 22 bases between. Per germline, CDR1 SSHAT and CDR2 FNYEAQ (reference sequence). The CDR3 is 16 amino acids. The CDR3 DNA reads TGTGCCAGCACCGATCATCTGGAAGTTATGGACTACGAGCAGTACTTC. Residues: CASTDHLEVMDYEQYF. The full variable domain, in which reference TRBV7-7 and TRBJ2-7 provide the parts outside the CDR3, is GAGVSQSPRYKVTKRGQDVTLRCDPISSHATLYWYQQALGQGPEFLTYFNYEAQPDKSGLPSDRFSAERPEGSISTLTIQRTEQRDSAMYRCASTDHLEVMDYEQYFGPGTRLTVT.

The chain joins TRBV30 to TRBJ1-2, with no clear D. V lost 5 bases to trimming and J lost 7 bases, with 23 bases between them. The germline gives CDR1 GTSNPN, CDR2 SVGIG (reference sequence). The CDR3 contains 15 residues. The DNA of the CDR3 is TGTGCCTGGCGCTTCAACCCGGGGTCGGACTGTGGCTACACCTTC. It specifies CAWRFNPGSDCGYTF.

This clonotype was counted a few times. The chain employs TRBV5-1 and TRBJ2-1; 13 nucleotides line up with TRBD2. This CDR3 has 16 amino acids. Looked up from germline, CDR1 is SGHRS and CDR2 is YFSETQ. V lost 2 bases and J lost 12; bases outside the gene matches: 11. The CDR3: CASSFSTGTSGVGQFF. The CDR3, as DNA: TGCGCCAGCAGCTTTTCCACCGGGACTAGCGGGGTAGGGCAGTTCTTC.

J is TRBJ1-2 and V is TRBV29-1; D unclear. There are 11 residues in the CDR3. CDR1 and CDR2 (germline): SQVTM, ANQGSEA. Between the trimmed V and J ends, which lost 6 bases and 5 bases, there was a span of 10 bases. CDR3 residues: CSVIFEYGYTF. The CDR3 DNA follows: TGCAGCGTGATATTCGAGTATGGCTACACCTTC.

The chain has TRBV14 and TRBJ2-1; 9 bases agree with TRBD2. With 0 bases clipped from V and 5 bases from J, the junction kept 5 bases outside the gene matches. The CDR3 runs to 16 residues. The germline V gene encodes CDR1 SGHDN and CDR2 FVKESK. CDR3: CASSQDFLAGNNEQFF. CDR3 in DNA: TGTGCCAGCAGCCAAGATTTTCTAGCGGGGAACAATGAGCAGTTCTTC.

This clonotype was recorded many times. The chain is built from TRBV7-2 and TRBJ1-4; possible D gene TRBD1, 5 bases. Trimming left V 2 bases short and J 8 bases short, with 12 bases between. The CDR3 loop spans 14 amino acids. Germline V gene lookup returns CDR1 SGHTA and CDR2 FQGNSA. In DNA, the CDR3 is TGTGCCAGCAGCTTACGGGCAGGGAGCGAAAAACTGTTTTTT. This translates into CASSLRAGSEKLFF.

This clonotype occurred a few times. The chain links TRBV14 to TRBJ2-5; TRBD1 agrees at 10 bases. Losses at the gene ends were 5 bases for V and 2 bases for J; bases not matched to a gene: 5. This CDR3 comprises 15 residues. The germline CDR1 and CDR2 sequences are SGHDN and FVKESK. CDR3 bases: TGTGCCAGCAGCAAAGGGGACAGGGGACAAGAGACCCAGTACTTC. As protein: CASSKGDRGQETQYF.

The chain couples TRBV7-9 to TRBJ2-6; D not certain. Looked up from germline, CDR1 is SEHNR and CDR2 is FQNEAQ (reference sequence). The CDR3 is 17 residues long. With 3 bases removed from V and 0 bases from J, the gap between germline ends came to 12 bases. The CDR3 region is CASSFLGKLSGANVLTF. As DNA, the CDR3 is TGTGCCAGCAGCTTCTTGGGAAAACTCTCTGGGGCCAACGTCCTGACTTTC.